The sequence of this T cell receptor beta chain was determined in a study of human T cells and chemical hapten exposure. This clonotype has ten or more counts. Time point indicated: patch test 1, 2 weeks after DPC sensitization. Treatment noted: therapeutic diphenylcyclopropenone sensitization with weekly scalp DPC. CDR1 is LGHNA and CDR2 is YSLEER in the germline V gene. The CDR3 runs 16 residues. Trimming removed 3 bases at V and 0 bases at J, with 12 bases between. TCRdb passed the RACE reads through MiXCR, listing each CDR3 protein once. The data show about 120,000 distinct CDR3 sequences, with approximately 15% seen just once and approximately 0.92% held by the top ten.

The TCR was taken from a man between 18 and 29 years old with alopecia areata. Some clones in this sample may be carry-over from other donors' samples. The chain employs TRBV4-3 and TRBJ2-1; perhaps TRBD2 as D (6 bases). This material consisted of whole blood, taken in connection with sensitization to the hapten diphenylcyclopropenone (DPC). The CDR3 here is CASSQSRGSSYNEQFF. The CDR3 nucleotides read TGCGCCAGCAGCCAGAGTCGGGGGAGCTCCTACAATGAGCAGTTCTTC.